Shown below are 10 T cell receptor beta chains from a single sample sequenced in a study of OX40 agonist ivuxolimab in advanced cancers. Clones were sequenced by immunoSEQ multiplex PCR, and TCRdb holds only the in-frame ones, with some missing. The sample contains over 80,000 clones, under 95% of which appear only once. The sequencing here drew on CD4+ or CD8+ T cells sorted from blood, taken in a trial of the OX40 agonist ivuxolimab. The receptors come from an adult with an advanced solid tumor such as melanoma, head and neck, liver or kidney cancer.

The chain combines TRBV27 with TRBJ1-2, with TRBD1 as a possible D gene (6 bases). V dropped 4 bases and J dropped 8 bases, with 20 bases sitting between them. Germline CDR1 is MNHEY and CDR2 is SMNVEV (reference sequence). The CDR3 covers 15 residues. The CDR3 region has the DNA TGTGCCAGCAGTTCCCTCCTCCGGGGGCTCGGAGGCTACACCTTC. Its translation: CASSSLLRGLGGYTF.

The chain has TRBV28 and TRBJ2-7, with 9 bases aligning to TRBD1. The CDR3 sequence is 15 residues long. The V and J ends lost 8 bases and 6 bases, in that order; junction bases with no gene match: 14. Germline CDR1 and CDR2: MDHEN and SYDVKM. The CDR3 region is CASVQPGTGRTEQYF. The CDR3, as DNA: TGTGCCAGCGTGCAGCCCGGGACAGGGAGGACCGAGCAGTACTTC. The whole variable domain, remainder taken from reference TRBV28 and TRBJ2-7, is DVKVTQSSRYLVKRTGEKVFLECVQDMDHENMFWYRQDPGLGLRLIYFSYDVKMKEKGDIPEGYSVSREKKERFSLILESASTNQTSMYLCASVQPGTGRTEQYFGPGTRLTVT.

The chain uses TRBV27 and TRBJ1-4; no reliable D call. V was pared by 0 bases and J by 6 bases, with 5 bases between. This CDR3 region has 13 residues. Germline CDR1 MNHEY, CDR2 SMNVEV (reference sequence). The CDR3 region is CASSLSADEKLFF. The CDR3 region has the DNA TGTGCCAGCAGTTTATCTGCGGATGAAAAACTGTTTTTT.

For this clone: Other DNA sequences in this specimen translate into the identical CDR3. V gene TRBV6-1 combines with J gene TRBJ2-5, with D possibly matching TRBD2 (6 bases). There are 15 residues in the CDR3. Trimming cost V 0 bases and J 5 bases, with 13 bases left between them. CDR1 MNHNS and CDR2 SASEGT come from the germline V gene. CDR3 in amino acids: CASSEAGTGEETQYF. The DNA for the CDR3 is TGTGCCAGCAGTGAAGCCGGGACTGGGGAGGAGACCCAGTACTTC.

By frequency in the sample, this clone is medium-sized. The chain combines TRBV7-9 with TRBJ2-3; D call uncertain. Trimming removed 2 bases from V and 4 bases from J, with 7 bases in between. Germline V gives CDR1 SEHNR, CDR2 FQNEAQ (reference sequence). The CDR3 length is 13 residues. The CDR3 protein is CASSLPGADTQYF. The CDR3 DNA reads TGTGCCAGCAGCTTACCCGGTGCAGATACGCAGTATTTT.

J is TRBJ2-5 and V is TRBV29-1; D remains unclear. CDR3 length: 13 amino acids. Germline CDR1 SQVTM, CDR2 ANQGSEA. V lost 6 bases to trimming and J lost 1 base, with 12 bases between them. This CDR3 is CSVDARIQETQYF. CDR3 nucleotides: TGCAGCGTCGATGCACGGATCCAAGAGACCCAGTACTTC.

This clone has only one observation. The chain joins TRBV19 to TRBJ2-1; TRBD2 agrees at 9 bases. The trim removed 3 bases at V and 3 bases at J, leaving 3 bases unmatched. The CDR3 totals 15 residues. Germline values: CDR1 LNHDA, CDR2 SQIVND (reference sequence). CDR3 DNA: TGTGCCAGTAGTATTGGCGGGAGGGTCTACAATGAGCAGTTCTTC. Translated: CASSIGGRVYNEQFF. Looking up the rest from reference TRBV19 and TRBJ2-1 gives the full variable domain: DGGITQSPKYLFRKEGQNVTLSCEQNLNHDAMYWYRQDPGQGLRLIYYSQIVNDFQKGDIAEGYSVSREKKESFPLTVTSAQKNPTAFYLCASSIGGRVYNEQFFGPGTRLTVL.

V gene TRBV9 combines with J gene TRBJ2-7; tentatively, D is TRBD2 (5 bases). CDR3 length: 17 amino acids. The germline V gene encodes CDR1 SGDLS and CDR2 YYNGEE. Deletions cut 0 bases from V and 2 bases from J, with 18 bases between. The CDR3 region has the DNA TGTGCCAGCAGCGTAGACCTCAACCAGCCGGGGACCTACGAGCAGTACTTC. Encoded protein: CASSVDLNQPGTYEQYF.

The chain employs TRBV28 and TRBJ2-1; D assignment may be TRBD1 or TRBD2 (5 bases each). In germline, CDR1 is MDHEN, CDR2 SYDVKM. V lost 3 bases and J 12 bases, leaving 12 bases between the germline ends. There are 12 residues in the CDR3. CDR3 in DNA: TGTGCCAGCAGTTTGGGGGTGACGGGGCAGTTCTTC. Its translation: CASSLGVTGQFF.

CDR3 in amino acids: CASSSSRTYGYTF. The CDR3, as DNA: TGTGCCAGCAGTTCCTCTCGGACTTATGGCTACACCTTC. The gene calls are TRBV5-4 and TRBJ1-2; D ambiguous. Germline lookup yields CDR1 SGHNT and CDR2 YYREEE (reference sequence). CDR3 length: 13 amino acids. With 5 bases removed from V and 5 bases from J, the gap between germline ends came to 13 bases.